These 12 T cell receptor beta chains were sequenced from one sample in a study of CD39 and CD103 CD8 tumor-infiltrating T cells. Profiling relied on immunoSEQ multiplex PCR, and the TCRdb table lists in-frame clones only, not all of them. Here the sample spans some 4,300 clones, under 80% being singletons. Sequencing input: CD8+ T cells sorted from blood. The sample's subset: total memory CD8 T cells (CD45RA-CCR7+/-) from blood or uninvolved lymph node. The receptor set was obtained from a human donor with head and neck squamous cell carcinoma.

This clone is termed medium-sized. The rearrangement links TRBV29-1 to TRBJ2-7; TRBD2 agrees at 7 bases. The CDR3 length is 13 residues. V trimming: 0 bases; J trimming: 6 bases; junction bases outside the gene matches: 5. Germline V gene sequence: CDR1 SQVTM, CDR2 ANQGSEA. The CDR3 DNA reads TGCAGCGTTGAAGATGGACTAGATGTCGAGCAGTACTTC. It encodes CSVEDGLDVEQYF.

CDR3 bases: TGTGCCAGCAGTGACGCGACTAGCGGGGGGCTTGGTGAGCAGTTCTTC. This gives the protein CASSDATSGGLGEQFF. The chain joins TRBV6-4 to TRBJ2-1; the match to TRBD2 covers 13 bases. This CDR3 is built from 16 residues. From germline, CDR1 is MRHNA and CDR2 SNTAGT. V was pared by 2 bases and J by 9 bases, with 7 bases of the junction left unmatched.

The chain carries TRBV6-1 and TRBJ1-1, with 8 bases identical to TRBD1. CDR3 size: 14 residues. The V gene's germline CDR1 is MNHNS and CDR2 SASEGT. V was clipped by 5 bases and J by 0 bases; unmatched bases: 2. CDR3: CASSKGQVNTEAFF. The CDR3 bases are TGTGCCAGCAGTAAGGGACAGGTGAACACTGAAGCTTTCTTT.

The chain couples TRBV27 to TRBJ2-1; a weak D match, TRBD2 (6 bases). V lost 2 bases and J 7 bases, leaving 15 bases between the germline ends. Germline V gene lookup returns CDR1 MNHEY and CDR2 SMNVEV (reference sequence). The CDR3 runs 15 residues. The CDR3: CASSLGSSGKNEQFF. The DNA of the CDR3 is TGTGCCAGCAGTTTAGGGAGTAGCGGTAAGAATGAGCAGTTCTTC.

The V call is TRBV4-1, the J call TRBJ1-4; tentative D call: TRBD1 (6 bases). Germline CDR1 and CDR2: MGHRA and YSYEKL. Trimming pared 3 bases from V and 4 bases from J, leaving 12 bases between. The CDR3 extends over 15 amino acids. CDR3 in DNA: TGCGCCAGCAGCCACTTGACAGGAGGTAATGAAAAACTGTTTTTT. This codes for CASSHLTGGNEKLFF.

The genes are TRBV6-5 and TRBJ2-5, with TRBD1 identical over 8 bases. With 5 bases clipped from V and 5 bases from J, the junction kept 7 bases outside the gene matches. Germline CDR1 reads MNHEY; CDR2 reads SVGAGI. The CDR3 runs 14 residues. CDR3 in amino acids: CASSQTDRVETQYF. The CDR3 coding sequence is TGTGCCAGCAGTCAGACGGACAGGGTGGAGACCCAGTACTTC.

V usage is TRBV4-1 and J usage is TRBJ1-1, with unresolved D. The CDR3 has 16 residues. Trimming stripped 4 bases from V and 0 bases from J, with 15 bases between. Germline loops: CDR1 MGHRA, CDR2 YSYEKL. CDR3 residues: CASSPQRVFMNTEAFF. DNA of the CDR3: TGCGCCAGCAGCCCCCAGAGGGTGTTCATGAACACTGAAGCTTTCTTT.

The V gene is TRBV6-1, the J gene TRBJ1-1; TRBD1 might be the D (6 bases). V was trimmed by 1 base and J by 8 bases, leaving 11 bases between them. Germline CDR1 is MNHNS and CDR2 is SASEGT. CDR3 length: 13 amino acids. The CDR3 here is CASSEVQGPEAFF. CDR3 nucleotides: TGTGCCAGCAGTGAAGTACAGGGTCCCGAAGCTTTCTTT.

The chain is built from TRBV7-6 and TRBJ2-7; tentative D call: TRBD2 (5 bases). Per germline, CDR1 SGHVS and CDR2 FNYEAQ. Trimming took off 4 bases at V and 3 bases at J, with 7 bases between the two ends. This CDR3 is built from 12 residues. CDR3 DNA: TGTGCCAGCAGCTCCCGGGGCTACGAGCAGTACTTC. Its translation: CASSSRGYEQYF.

V and J are TRBV7-9 and TRBJ1-2; no clear D. This CDR3 spans 15 amino acids. Germline V gene sequence: CDR1 SEHNR, CDR2 FQNEAQ (reference sequence). V lost 6 bases and J 0 bases, leaving 14 bases between the germline ends. CDR3 nucleotide sequence: TGTGCCAGCAGACCAGACACCATCTCTAACTATGGCTACACCTTC. Its translation is CASRPDTISNYGYTF.

The chain links TRBV11-2 to TRBJ2-5, with TRBD2 identical over 8 bases. The V gene's germline CDR1 is SGHAT and CDR2 FQNNGV. The CDR3 is 16 amino acids. Unmatched junction bases numbered 8, after V lost 0 bases and J lost 5 bases. The CDR3 loop reads CASSLDPAGGGETQYF. CDR3 bases: TGTGCCAGCAGCTTAGATCCTGCGGGGGGCGGGGAGACCCAGTACTTC.

The chain recombines TRBV6-1 with TRBJ2-3, with TRBD2 as a possible D gene (5 bases). Trimming removed 2 bases from V and 0 bases from J, with 12 bases in between. This CDR3 is built from 16 residues. The V gene's germline CDR1 is MNHNS and CDR2 SASEGT. The CDR3, as DNA: TGTGCCAGCAGTGAAAGGTGGCCGGGGAGCACAGATACGCAGTATTTT. Protein product: CASSERWPGSTDTQYF.